These 27 T cell receptor beta chains share one sample of origin, sequenced in a study of blood T cell repertoires in COVID-19. Libraries were prepared by immunoSEQ multiplex PCR; TCRdb keeps only in-frame clonotypes and omits some of them. The sample has around 75,000 clones, more than 70% seen once. Sequencing input: peripheral blood. The origin of the receptors is a human donor in a cohort sampled during active COVID-19.

The chain joins TRBV14 to TRBJ2-1, with 8 bases lining up with TRBD2. After removal of 1 base from V and 2 bases from J, the junction contained 4 bases not matched to a gene. The CDR3 is made up of 16 amino acids. From germline, CDR1 is SGHDN and CDR2 FVKESK. Here the CDR3 reads CASSQAGGGTYNEQFF. In nucleotides, the CDR3 is TGTGCCAGCAGCCAAGCGGGGGGGGGTACCTACAATGAGCAGTTCTTC.

V usage is TRBV15 and J usage is TRBJ2-2, with TRBD1 identical over 7 bases. This CDR3 has 14 amino acids. Germline CDR1 is LNHNV and CDR2 is YYDKDF (reference sequence). V was pared by 5 bases and J by 4 bases, with 4 bases of the junction left unmatched. Here the CDR3 reads CATSQTGFTGELFF. The CDR3 region has the DNA TGTGCCACCAGCCAGACAGGGTTCACCGGGGAGCTGTTTTTT. Using reference TRBV15 and TRBJ2-2 for the parts outside the CDR3, the full variable domain is DAMVIQNPRYQVTQFGKPVTLSCSQTLNHNVMYWYQQKSSQAPKLLFHYYDKDFNNEADTPDNFQSRRPNTSFCFLDIRSPGLGDTAMYLCATSQTGFTGELFFGEGSRLTVL.

The chain uses TRBV5-5 and TRBJ2-2, with D tentatively TRBD2 (6 bases). V was shortened by 6 bases and J by 7 bases, with 19 bases between the two germline ends. Germline lookup yields CDR1 SGHKS and CDR2 YYEKEE (reference sequence). The CDR3 runs 15 residues. CDR3 loop: CASTRDGQVSGELFF. DNA of the CDR3: TGTGCCAGCACGCGGGACGGCCAGGTTAGCGGGGAGCTGTTTTTT.

As DNA, the CDR3 is TGTGCCAGCAGTTTATGGGAGACGCCCGGGACTAGCGCCAAATTACTAAGAAATGAGCAGTTCTTC. Translated: CASSLWETPGTSAKLLRNEQFF. The rearrangement uses TRBV28 and TRBJ2-1; 10 bases agree with TRBD2. The CDR3 is 22 amino acids. In germline, CDR1 is MDHEN, CDR2 SYDVKM. The J segment lost 7 bases and the V segment lost 0 bases, leaving 24 bases of the junction unmatched. The complete variable domain, with remaining parts taken from reference TRBV28 and TRBJ2-1, reads DVKVTQSSRYLVKRTGEKVFLECVQDMDHENMFWYRQDPGLGLRLIYFSYDVKMKEKGDIPEGYSVSREKKERFSLILESASTNQTSMYLCASSLWETPGTSAKLLRNEQFFGPGTRLTVL.

The V and J genes are TRBV19 and TRBJ1-2; D is unclear. Germline V lookup: CDR1 LNHDA, CDR2 SQIVND (reference sequence). The CDR3 is 12 amino acids. Deletions cut 3 bases from V and 3 bases from J, with 5 bases between. The CDR3 loop is CASSMRDYGYTF. CDR3 nucleotides: TGTGCCAGTAGTATGAGAGACTATGGCTACACCTTC. Together with reference TRBV19 and TRBJ1-2, the CDR3 gives the full variable domain: DGGITQSPKYLFRKEGQNVTLSCEQNLNHDAMYWYRQDPGQGLRLIYYSQIVNDFQKGDIAEGYSVSREKKESFPLTVTSAQKNPTAFYLCASSMRDYGYTFGSGTRLTVV.

The chain joins TRBV5-4 to TRBJ2-5, with 7 positions matching TRBD1. This CDR3 is built from 16 residues. Trimming removed 4 bases from V and 1 base from J; junction bases left unmatched: 10. CDR1 and CDR2 (germline): SGHNT, YYREEE (reference sequence). CDR3 amino acids: CASSQLNRGPQETQYF. The CDR3 DNA is TGTGCCAGCAGCCAACTAAACAGGGGACCCCAAGAGACCCAGTACTTC.

J is TRBJ2-1 and V is TRBV19, with 8 bases fitting TRBD1. Germline V lookup: CDR1 LNHDA, CDR2 SQIVND (reference sequence). Unmatched junction bases numbered 6, after V lost 3 bases and J lost 8 bases. The CDR3 covers 14 residues. CDR3 nucleotides: TGTGCCAGTAGTATTGGGCAGGGGGCAGATGAGCAGTTCTTC. It codes for CASSIGQGADEQFF. Full variable domain (remainder filled in from reference TRBV19 and TRBJ2-1): DGGITQSPKYLFRKEGQNVTLSCEQNLNHDAMYWYRQDPGQGLRLIYYSQIVNDFQKGDIAEGYSVSREKKESFPLTVTSAQKNPTAFYLCASSIGQGADEQFFGPGTRLTVL.

This clone was detected only a few times. The J gene is TRBJ1-5, the V gene TRBV19, with TRBD1 matching over 8 bases. V gave up 6 bases and J gave up 4 bases; unmatched junction bases: 11. From germline, CDR1 is LNHDA and CDR2 SQIVND (reference sequence). The CDR3 loop spans 16 amino acids. As DNA, the CDR3 is TGTGCCAGTAGGCCCCGGGGGACAGGCTTTAATCAGCCCCAGCATTTT. It yields the protein CASRPRGTGFNQPQHF.

This sequence joins TRBV5-6 and TRBJ2-7; TRBD1 agrees at 8 bases. The CDR3 is 14 amino acids. The V and J ends lost 2 bases and 7 bases, in that order; junction bases with no gene match: 8. Germline values: CDR1 SGHDT, CDR2 YYEEEE. CDR3 bases: TGTGCCAGCAGCTTAAGGACAGGGACGGAAGAGCAGTACTTC. This codes for CASSLRTGTEEQYF.

The count of this clone is one. J is TRBJ2-2 and V is TRBV6-1; 7 nucleotides line up with TRBD1. Trimming cost V 2 bases and J 5 bases; bases outside gene matches: 17. The CDR3 sequence is 19 residues long. CDR1 is MNHNS, CDR2 SASEGT, per germline. The CDR3 DNA reads as TGTGCCAGCAGTGAAAGAAGGGGGAACGGTCCAGGGGGAACCGGGGAGCTGTTTTTT. This gives the protein CASSERRGNGPGGTGELFF.

The CDR3 bases are TGTGCCAGCAGTTACTCGTTTCAGGGTTGGGAAAACAATGAGCAGTTCTTC. Translated: CASSYSFQGWENNEQFF. This chain uses TRBV6-2 or TRBV6-3 with TRBJ2-1; D perhaps matches TRBD1 (5 bases). The CDR3 spans 17 residues. The V and J ends lost 0 bases and 5 bases respectively, with 17 bases between them. Germline CDR1 is MNHEY and CDR2 is SVGEGT.

V and J are TRBV6-2 or TRBV6-3 and TRBJ1-5; 8 nucleotides agree with TRBD1. V shed 6 bases and J 6 bases; nucleotides not matched to a gene: 10. The germline V gene encodes CDR1 MNHEY and CDR2 SVGEGT. This CDR3 region has 15 residues. CDR3 in amino acids: CASSTDQGAGQPQHF. CDR3 nucleotides: TGTGCCAGCAGCACAGACCAGGGGGCAGGTCAGCCCCAGCATTTT.

The gene calls are TRBV18 and TRBJ1-3, with D maybe TRBD1 (6 bases). Trimming pared 6 bases from V and 0 bases from J, leaving 12 bases between. The CDR3 is 15 amino acids. CDR1 is KGHSH and CDR2 is LQKENI in the germline V gene. CDR3 residues: CASSPDRISGNTIYF. The CDR3 DNA is TGTGCCAGCTCTCCCGACAGGATCTCTGGAAACACCATATATTTT.

This chain links TRBV15 with TRBJ2-5; TRBD2 might be the D (5 bases). Germline values: CDR1 LNHNV, CDR2 YYDKDF (reference sequence). The CDR3 has 15 residues. Trimming took 1 base from V and 4 from J, leaving 13 bases between them. The CDR3 sequence: CATSRALRVGETQYF. CDR3 DNA sequence: TGTGCCACCAGCAGAGCTCTGAGGGTAGGAGAGACCCAGTACTTC.

This chain uses TRBV5-1 with TRBJ1-2, with TRBD1 matching over 8 bases. With 3 bases clipped from V and 5 bases from J, the junction kept 9 bases outside the gene matches. Germline assignment: CDR1 SGHRS and CDR2 YFSETQ. The CDR3 is 15 residues long. CDR3 protein: CASSSDGTGAYGYTF. The CDR3, as DNA: TGCGCCAGCAGCTCGGATGGGACAGGAGCTTATGGCTACACCTTC. Full variable domain (remainder filled in from reference TRBV5-1 and TRBJ1-2): KAGVTQTPRYLIKTRGQQVTLSCSPISGHRSVSWYQQTPGQGLQFLFEYFSETQRNKGNFPGRFSGRQFSNSRSEMNVSTLELGDSALYLCASSSDGTGAYGYTFGSGTRLTVV.

This chain joins TRBV5-1 and TRBJ2-1, with D tentatively TRBD2 (6 bases). Trimming took off 0 bases at V and 6 bases at J, with 10 bases between the two ends. Germline CDR1 is SGHRS and CDR2 is YFSETQ. The CDR3 has 14 residues. The CDR3: CASSLDLGGNEQFF. Written as DNA, the CDR3 is TGCGCCAGCAGCTTGGACCTGGGGGGCAATGAGCAGTTCTTC.

The rearrangement links TRBV2 to TRBJ2-7; D unclear. The CDR3 has 12 amino acids. Trimming removed 2 bases at V and 2 bases at J, with 4 bases between. Germline CDR1 and CDR2: SNHLY and FYNNEI. The CDR3 region is CASSEYTYEQYF. Here the CDR3 DNA reads TGTGCCAGCAGTGAATATACCTACGAGCAGTACTTC.

The V gene is TRBV19, the J gene TRBJ1-1, with D possibly matching TRBD1 (5 bases). The CDR3 length is 13 residues. CDR1 LNHDA and CDR2 SQIVND come from the germline V gene (reference sequence). V lost 10 bases to trimming and J lost 3 bases, with 15 bases between them. The CDR3 is CAIRAQGDTEAFF. CDR3 in DNA: TGTGCCATCAGGGCGCAAGGGGACACTGAAGCTTTCTTT. The full variable domain, its missing parts supplied by reference TRBV19 and TRBJ1-1, is DGGITQSPKYLFRKEGQNVTLSCEQNLNHDAMYWYRQDPGQGLRLIYYSQIVNDFQKGDIAEGYSVSREKKESFPLTVTSAQKNPTAFYLCAIRAQGDTEAFFGQGTRLTVV.

The sample holds a few counts of this clone. V gene TRBV24-1 combines with J gene TRBJ2-3, with 7 bases lining up with TRBD1. This CDR3 region has 17 residues. Germline CDR1 KGHDR, CDR2 SFDVKD. J gave up 5 bases and V 4 bases, and 14 bases lay outside the gene matches. This CDR3 reads CATSDYRGPAFRDTQYF. DNA of the CDR3: TGTGCCACCAGTGACTACAGGGGTCCCGCCTTTCGAGATACGCAGTATTTT.

The sample holds one count of this clone. The chain recombines TRBV7-8 with TRBJ2-1; maybe TRBD2 (5 bases). In germline, CDR1 is SGHVS, CDR2 FQNEAQ. The ends were cut back, 3 bases at V and 2 bases at J, with 8 bases in the middle. The CDR3 runs 14 residues. The CDR3 loop reads CASSLGSAYNEQFF. CDR3 sequence (DNA): TGTGCCAGCAGCTTGGGGAGCGCCTACAATGAGCAGTTCTTC.

Only a few counts were recorded for this clone. V is TRBV9 and J is TRBJ1-1; 7 bases are a match to TRBD1. CDR1 is SGDLS and CDR2 is YYNGEE in the germline V gene. J gave up 1 base and V 4 bases, and 7 bases lay outside the gene matches. The CDR3 totals 15 residues. The CDR3 loop reads CASSLTGATNTEAFF. The CDR3 coding sequence is TGTGCCAGCAGCCTTACAGGGGCGACGAACACTGAAGCTTTCTTT.

The chain links TRBV18 to TRBJ1-1, with a weak D call TRBD1 (5 bases). V lost 4 bases to trimming and J lost 5 bases, with 14 bases between them. The CDR3 covers 14 residues. Germline V gene sequence: CDR1 KGHSH, CDR2 LQKENI. This CDR3 is CASSQTPGGTEAFF. The CDR3 DNA reads as TGTGCCAGCTCACAAACCCCCGGGGGAACTGAAGCTTTCTTT.

The V call is TRBV12-3 or TRBV12-4, the J call TRBJ2-5; possible D gene TRBD1, 5 bases. Trimming took 4 bases from V and 2 from J, leaving 8 bases between them. The CDR3 is 13 residues long. CDR3 nucleotides: TGTGCCAGCAGTTACAGGATGCAAGAGACCCAGTACTTC. Its protein product is CASSYRMQETQYF.

This chain uses TRBV7-9 with TRBJ2-2; TRBD2 matches at 10 bases. This CDR3 contains 15 residues. J gave up 3 bases and V 5 bases, and 3 bases lay outside the gene matches. Germline CDR1 reads SEHNR; CDR2 reads FQNEAQ (reference sequence). The CDR3 is CASSASGGHTGELFF. CDR3 DNA: TGTGCCAGCAGCGCTAGCGGGGGTCACACCGGGGAGCTGTTTTTT.

The gene calls are TRBV7-2 and TRBJ1-2; 9 bases align to TRBD1. Germline V gene sequence: CDR1 SGHTA, CDR2 FQGNSA. The length of the CDR3 is 15 residues. V shed 3 bases and J 7 bases; nucleotides not matched to a gene: 9. The CDR3 here is CASSLNRGLEAGYTF. Here the CDR3 DNA reads TGTGCCAGCAGCTTGAACAGGGGGCTCGAGGCTGGCTACACCTTC.

This rearrangement joins TRBV6-5 to TRBJ1-2; TRBD1 matches 7 bases. V shed 6 bases and J 1 base; nucleotides not matched to a gene: 8. This CDR3 has 15 residues. Germline assignment: CDR1 MNHEY and CDR2 SVGAGI. CDR3 protein: CASRRGTADNYGYTF. The CDR3 bases are TGTGCCAGCAGAAGAGGGACAGCAGATAACTATGGCTACACCTTC.

This chain uses TRBV4-1 with TRBJ1-3, with D uncertain. Trimming took 1 base from V and 1 from J, leaving 14 bases between them. In germline, CDR1 is MGHRA, CDR2 YSYEKL. The CDR3 extends over 17 amino acids. CDR3 nucleotides: TGCGCCAGCAGCCAAGGCCGGAGGGAAGGTTCTGGAAACACCATATATTTT. Amino acids: CASSQGRREGSGNTIYF.